One and the same sample provided the 23 T cell receptor beta chains below, sequenced in a study of monozygotic twins with inflammatory bowel disease. TCRdb re-called the 5' RACE reads and shows each CDR3 protein once, DNA omitted. The data include 350,000 to 400,000 distinct CDR3 sequences; the top ten clones carry just over 2.5%. The sample was blood. These TCRs come from a human donor with ulcerative colitis or Crohn's disease, or a healthy co-twin of an affected twin (not recorded which).

This sequence joins TRBV28 and TRBJ1-5; TCRdb proposes TRBD1, but this gene call is untestable without DNA. In germline, CDR1 is MDHEN, CDR2 SYDVKM. There are 14 residues in the CDR3. The CDR3 reads CASCSGGRNQPQHF.

The chain carries TRBV29-1 and TRBJ2-3; the D call from TCRdb, TRBD2, cannot be confirmed without DNA. The CDR3 has 15 residues. Germline CDR1 SQVTM, CDR2 ANQGSEA. CDR3 in amino acids: CSVEGAPDSTDTQYF.

This chain links TRBV5-1 with TRBJ2-1; TCRdb outputs TRBD2, but without DNA this stays unchecked. This CDR3 contains 16 residues. The germline CDR1 and CDR2 sequences are SGHRS and YFSETQ. CDR3 residues: CASSSILAGGPNEQFF.

The chain is built from TRBV24-1 and TRBJ1-1; absent DNA, TCRdb's TRBD1 call cannot be checked. The CDR3 has 15 residues. Germline CDR1 reads KGHDR; CDR2 reads SFDVKD. CDR3 loop: CATRGATGAHTEAFF.

The gene calls are TRBV11-1 and TRBJ2-1; TCRdb indicates TRBD1, and absent DNA this call remains unverified. The germline V gene has CDR1 SGHAT and CDR2 FQDESV (reference sequence). CDR3 length equals 22 residues. The CDR3 protein is CASSLASWEGGLTVSSYNEQFF.

The rearrangement joins TRBV7-2 to TRBJ2-7. The CDR3 has 12 amino acids. The V gene's germline CDR1 is SGHTA and CDR2 FQGNSA. This CDR3 reads CASSSFGSEQYF.

The CDR3 loop is CASSLRGPNTDTQYF. J is TRBJ2-3 and V is TRBV7-2; without DNA, the TCRdb call of TRBD2 cannot be checked. From germline, CDR1 is SGHTA and CDR2 FQGNSA. The CDR3 has 15 residues. The variable domain in full, with the rest retrieved from reference TRBV7-2 and TRBJ2-3, is GAGVSQSPSNKVTEKGKDVELRCDPISGHTALYWYRQSLGQGLEFLIYFQGNSAPDKSGLPSDRFSAERTGGSVSTLTIQRTQQEDSAVYLCASSLRGPNTDTQYFGPGTRLTVL.

This chain links TRBV10-3 with TRBJ2-2; TCRdb gives TRBD1 as the D gene, but with no DNA this cannot be confirmed. The germline V gene has CDR1 ENHRY and CDR2 SYGVKD. This CDR3 is 14 amino acids long. CDR3 amino acids: CATKEDRSSGELFF.

The CDR3 sequence: CSATSDYGYTF. The chain combines TRBV20-1 with TRBJ1-2. The V gene's germline CDR1 is DFQATT and CDR2 SNEGSKA (reference sequence). The CDR3 has 11 residues.

The V gene is TRBV11-2, the J gene TRBJ2-1. Looked up from germline, CDR1 is SGHAT and CDR2 is FQNNGV. The CDR3 runs to 11 residues. The CDR3 spells CASTNFDEQFF.

This sequence joins TRBV20-1 and TRBJ2-7; TCRdb gives TRBD1 as the D gene, but with no DNA this cannot be confirmed. The germline CDR1 and CDR2 sequences are DFQATT and SNEGSKA (reference sequence). The CDR3 extends over 15 amino acids. The CDR3: CSAQPGQGSPYEQYF.

CDR3 amino acids: CASSIQQGPSSYNEQFF. The chain joins TRBV7-3 to TRBJ2-1; checking the TCRdb D call of TRBD1 is not possible without DNA. Germline V CDR1 and CDR2: SGHTA, FQGTGA. The CDR3 contains 17 residues.

The chain carries TRBV7-8 and TRBJ2-7. The CDR3 spans 14 residues. Germline-derived CDR1 and CDR2 are SGHVS and FQNEAQ. CDR3 sequence: CASSLNVKTYEQYF.

V gene TRBV18 combines with J gene TRBJ2-1; TCRdb's D gene call, TRBD1, goes unchecked for lack of DNA. Germline V CDR1 and CDR2: KGHSH, LQKENI. This CDR3 is built from 17 residues. The chain's CDR3 is CATARAPLSSSYNEQFF.

The rearrangement links TRBV4-1 to TRBJ2-7. In germline, CDR1 is MGHRA, CDR2 YSYEKL. The CDR3 covers 15 residues. CDR3 amino acids: CASSRTETNPYEQYF.

The genes are TRBV7-3 and TRBJ2-7. The CDR3 sequence is 13 residues long. Germline CDR1 SGHTA, CDR2 FQGTGA. The CDR3 sequence is CASRESGYYEQYF.

This chain connects TRBV5-1 to TRBJ1-4. Germline values: CDR1 SGHRS, CDR2 YFSETQ. The CDR3 consists of 15 residues. The chain's CDR3 is CASSLGRPGNVKLFF.

The CDR3 spells CASSAWGSLAGNEQFF. The chain recombines TRBV19 with TRBJ2-1. Per germline, CDR1 LNHDA and CDR2 SQIVND (reference sequence). CDR3 size: 16 residues.

The chain links TRBV7-2 to TRBJ2-7; TCRdb outputs TRBD1, but without DNA this stays unchecked. CDR1 and CDR2 from the germline V gene are SGHTA and FQGNSA. The CDR3 runs to 16 residues. The CDR3 is CASSSRGGDGAYEQYF.

The genes are TRBV7-2 and TRBJ2-7; the TCRdb D gene call, TRBD1, has no DNA to confirm it. Germline CDR1 reads SGHTA; CDR2 reads FQGNSA. This CDR3 has 12 amino acids. CDR3 protein: CASSRQGNEQYF.

The chain combines TRBV20-1 with TRBJ1-3; TCRdb selects TRBD1, and the lack of DNA leaves this call unchecked. From germline, CDR1 is DFQATT and CDR2 SNEGSKA (reference sequence). The CDR3 length is 13 residues. The CDR3 loop is CSASDPRVNTIYF.

The J gene is TRBJ1-1, the V gene TRBV6-1; the D call of TRBD1 rests on TCRdb alone, since no DNA is present to check it. Germline values: CDR1 MNHNS, CDR2 SASEGT. This CDR3 has 15 amino acids. The CDR3 sequence is CASRSKGGRGTEAFF.

The chain recombines TRBV21-1 with TRBJ2-3; TCRdb's D gene call, TRBD2, goes unchecked for lack of DNA. TRBV21-1 is deemed a pseudogene. The length of the CDR3 is 11 residues. CDR3 amino acids: CASREADTQYF.